A selection of T cell receptor beta chains follows, all from one sample in a study of T-cell reconstitution after alpha-beta-depleted transplantation in children. TCRdb fed the PCR reads into MiXCR, producing one record per CDR3 protein. The table lists some 110,000 distinct CDR3 sequences, 10% of them singletons, with less than 45% in the top ten. The sample consisted of PBMCs, taken before TCRalphabeta/CD19-depleted stem cell transplant. The receptors stem from a boy younger than 10 with acute lymphoblastic leukemia, due to receive a stem cell transplant. Each CDR3 is given with its conserved first and last residue. The D gene is left open where the match is weak. The size entry is marked missing in some rows and otherwise reads once, few, many or a size class.

cdr3_length j_call v_call d_call clone_size cdr3_nt cdr3_aa
13 TRBJ2-7 TRBV29-1 NA few TGCAGCGTTGTAAGGGCAGAACCCTACGAGCAGTACTTC CSVVRAEPYEQYF
14 TRBJ1-2 TRBV30 NA NA TGTGCCTGGAGTAGAGCTATGGGGCTTGAGGGCTACACCTTC CAWSRAMGLEGYTF
11 TRBJ2-7 TRBV30 NA few TGTGCCCTGACGGTGACCTACGAGCAGTACTTC CALTVTYEQYF
10 TRBJ2-7 TRBV21-1 NA few TGTGCCAGTCCCCCCTACGAGCAGTACTTC CASPPYEQYF
15 TRBJ2-7 TRBV11-2 NA few TGTGCCAGCAGCTTAGGTCCAGGGAACATCTACGAGCAGTACTTC CASSLGPGNIYEQYF
15 TRBJ2-6 TRBV5-1 NA many TGCGCCAGCAGCCCGGTCCTATCTGGGGCCAACGTCCTGACTTTC CASSPVLSGANVLTF
15 TRBJ2-1 TRBV5-4 TRBD2 few TGTGCCAGCAGCCTGACTAGCTACGGCTACAATGAGCAGTTCTTC CASSLTSYGYNEQFF
12 TRBJ1-1 TRBV29-1 NA NA TGCAGCGGACAGAGGAGGAACACTGAAGCTTTCTTT CSGQRRNTEAFF
12 TRBJ2-1 TRBV10-2 TRBD2 NA TGCGCCAGCAGGGATCAAGCGGGAGAGCAGTTCTTC CASRDQAGEQFF
14 TRBJ1-2 TRBV28 NA few TGTGCCAGCAGCCCGGGCAGAACTAACTATGGCTACACCTTC CASSPGRTNYGYTF
13 TRBJ2-5 TRBV12-3/TRBV12-4 NA many TGTGCCAGCACCAAGGGGACTCTCGAGACCCAGTACTTC CASTKGTLETQYF
14 TRBJ2-3 TRBV7-9 NA NA TGTGCCAGCAGCTTAGGTGGAGGGTCAGATACGCAGTATTTT CASSLGGGSDTQYF
16 TRBJ2-7 TRBV7-2 TRBD2 many TGTGCCAGCAGCATCGGGACTAGCTCCCCCGCCTACGAGCAGTACTTC CASSIGTSSPAYEQYF
10 TRBJ1-1 TRBV7-2 NA few TGTGCCAGCAGCCCCCTCGAAGCTTTCTTT CASSPLEAFF
16 TRBJ2-7 TRBV3-1 TRBD1 NA TGTACCAGCAGCTCAAGTTCCGGACAGGGCCCCTACGAGCAGTACTTC CTSSSSSGQGPYEQYF
16 TRBJ2-5 TRBV5-1 TRBD2 many TGCGCCAGCAGCCCCGCGGGAGCGGGGACGCAAGAGACCCAGTACTTC CASSPAGAGTQETQYF
13 TRBJ1-2 TRBV20-1 TRBD1 few TGCAGTGCTACATTACAGGGGGCCAGTGGCTACACCTTC CSATLQGASGYTF
20 TRBJ2-1 TRBV10-1 TRBD2 few TGCGCCAGCAGTGAGGCGGTGCTAGCGGGAGTGATGGGCCCCTACAATGAGCAGTTCTTC CASSEAVLAGVMGPYNEQFF
15 TRBJ2-1 TRBV5-1 TRBD2 few TGCGCCAGCAGCTACCCGGGACTAGCGTTGAATGAGCAGTTCTTC CASSYPGLALNEQFF
13 TRBJ2-7 TRBV7-8 NA many TGTGCCAGCAGCGCTACAAGCAACTACGAGCAGTACTTC CASSATSNYEQYF
9 TRBJ1-3 TRBV5-1 NA few TGCGCCAGCAGCTCCACCATATATTTT CASSSTIYF
14 TRBJ2-7 TRBV5-6 NA NA TGTGCCAGCAGCTTGGGTCTATATAACTACGAGCAGTACTTC CASSLGLYNYEQYF
15 TRBJ2-1 TRBV20-1 TRBD2 many TGCAGTGCTAGAGTTGCCAGCGGGAGGGCCAATGAGCAGTTCTTC CSARVASGRANEQFF
16 TRBJ2-3 TRBV3-1 TRBD2 many TGTGCCAGCAGCCAACCCGGGACTAGCGGGAGAACGACGCAGTATTTT CASSQPGTSGRTTQYF
12 TRBJ1-1 TRBV29-1 NA few TGCAGCGTTGCGGGGCGAAACACTGAAGCTTTCTTT CSVAGRNTEAFF